What follows is one T cell receptor beta chain and its context. Profiling relied on immunoSEQ multiplex PCR, and the TCRdb table lists in-frame clones only, not all of them. Among approximately 180,000 clones listed, just over 85% were seen once. Between the trimmed V and J ends, which lost 6 bases and 9 bases, there was a span of 12 bases. CDR1 is SNHLY and CDR2 is FYNNEI in the germline V gene. The CDR3 is 12 amino acids. The entry originates in a study of T cell responses to AZD1222 COVID-19 vaccine. The input for sequencing was peripheral blood, taken on day 0 of AZD1222 vaccination. The receptor comes from an adult in good health. This chain connects TRBV2 to TRBJ2-1; D might be TRBD1 or TRBD2, each matching 5 bases. CDR3 in amino acids: CASRGETREQFF. DNA of the CDR3: TGTGCCAGCAGGGGGGAGACTCGTGAGCAGTTCTTC.